The clone carrying this T cell receptor (beta chain) was observed many times. Its specificity is not known. This sample was taken from a study of glioma-infiltrating T cells. CDR1 and CDR2 (germline): MGHRA, YSYEKL. This CDR3 region has 18 residues. With V trimmed by 2 bases and J by 3 bases, 16 bases remained unmatched. Study conclusions and caveats: CDR3 overlap between tissue and blood was very small. Tissue-blood divergence was below expectation in non-neoplastic patients, above in gliomas.

Amplification of TCR alpha and beta CDR3 regions from RNA used iRepertoire nested multiplex PCR. Input was about 85-450 ng of tissue mRNA or PBMC total RNA. TCRdb re-called the multiplex PCR reads with MiXCR, one entry per CDR3 protein. This repertoire shows about 110,000 distinct CDR3 sequences, around a quarter found once; its top ten account for roughly a third. Material for sequencing was glioma tissue, nonneoplastic brain tissue, or PBMCs (not recorded which). The chain recombines TRBV4-1 with TRBJ2-7; the match to TRBD2 covers 7 bases. This TCR was recovered from a human donor with low-grade glioma or glioblastoma, undergoing nonglioma brain surgery, or in good health (not recorded which). Written as DNA, the CDR3 is TGCGCCAGCAGCCAACACAGTGGCGGGCCTAGCGGAAACTACGAGCAGTACTTC. Translating it yields CASSQHSGGPSGNYEQYF.